Listed here is a single TCR beta chain. Its antigen is undetermined. TCRdb reprocessed the 5' RACE reads with MiXCR, giving one entry per CDR3 protein. The table has 570,000 or so distinct CDR3 sequences, 9.5% to 10% seen once. This entry is derived from a study of identical twins. Study conclusions and caveats: Invariant populations such as MAIT and iNKT cells could partly muddle zero-insertion analyses.

Among all donors, each was a healthy Caucasian. These data were also reused for a study on yellow fever vaccine responses in identical twins.

This clonotype was sampled from a woman between 18 and 29 years old in good health. The sequenced material came from PBMCs.

The CDR3 DNA sequence: TGTGCCAGCAGTTACCAATTTCTTGGGTCGGTTCTGGCCTACGAGCAGTACTTC. Residues: CASSYQFLGSVLAYEQYF. The V call is TRBV6-5, the J call TRBJ2-7; D remains ambiguous. The germline CDR1 and CDR2 sequences are MNHEY and SVGAGI. This CDR3 comprises 18 residues. Deletions cut 2 bases from V and 2 bases from J, with 22 bases between.